A selection of T cell receptor beta chains follows, all from one sample in a study of tumor-infiltrating lymphocytes in primary liver carcinoma. TCRdb ran MiXCR on the multiplex PCR reads and lists one entry per CDR3 protein. This sample has under 130,000 distinct CDR3 sequences, with around 80% found just once. The sample comprised liver tumor tissue from sampling region 3. The receptors shown here come from a man aged 35 to 55 with primary liver carcinoma and hepatitis B virus infection. Both conserved end residues are part of each CDR3. D genes are given only for firm matches. Clone size appears in some rows only: once, few, many, or a class for an expanded clone.

DNA: TGCGCCCGGAGTAAGGGGGACCACCTAACTGAGCAGTTCTTC; CDR3: CARSKGDHLTEQFF; size: NA; D: NA; V: TRBV30; J: TRBJ2-1
DNA: TGCGCCAGCAACCCAAAGACAGGGCATCCCCCCTGGGAGCTGTTTTTT; CDR3: CASNPKTGHPPWELFF; size: once; D: TRBD1; V: TRBV4-3; J: TRBJ2-2
DNA: TGTGCCAGCAGCCAAGTAGGTCTGGAACTAGCGGGACGAGAGACCCATTACTTC; CDR3: CASSQVGLELAGRETHYF; size: NA; D: TRBD2; V: TRBV4-2; J: TRBJ2-5
DNA: TGTGCCAGCGGTTACGAGGTACCCTGTGAGCAGTACTTC; CDR3: CASGYEVPCEQYF; size: NA; D: NA; V: TRBV6-2/TRBV6-3; J: TRBJ2-7
DNA: TGTGCCAGCAGTACCATAGCGGGAGGGAACTCTGTGGCCAACGTCCTGACTTTC; CDR3: CASSTIAGGNSVANVLTF; size: NA; D: TRBD2; V: TRBV6-2/TRBV6-3; J: TRBJ2-6
DNA: TGCGCGAGCAGTCGCGATAGACCGACTAATGAAAAAGTGTTTTTT; CDR3: CASSRDRPTNEKVFF; size: NA; D: NA; V: TRBV5-1; J: TRBJ1-4
DNA: TGTGCCACCAGGTGGCCGGGACAGGGGTCGTACGAGCAGCACTTC; CDR3: CATRWPGQGSYEQHF; size: NA; D: TRBD1; V: TRBV24-1; J: TRBJ2-7
DNA: TGTGACAGCAGCCAAGAGACTAGCGGGACGGACGAGCAGTACTTC; CDR3: CDSSQETSGTDEQYF; size: NA; D: TRBD2; V: TRBV4-2; J: TRBJ2-7
DNA: TGCAGTGCTAGAGGGCGACTAGCTGAGTACGAGCAGTACTTC; CDR3: CSARGRLAEYEQYF; size: NA; D: TRBD2; V: TRBV20-1; J: TRBJ2-7
DNA: TGTGACAGCAGTTTATCATCCACCCGGGAGCTGTTTTTT; CDR3: CDSSLSSTRELFF; size: NA; D: NA; V: TRBV12-3/TRBV12-4; J: TRBJ2-2
DNA: TGTGCCTGCAGATACACGGACAGGGGGATGGAGACCCAATACTTC; CDR3: CACRYTDRGMETQYF; size: NA; D: TRBD1; V: TRBV6-2/TRBV6-3; J: TRBJ2-5
DNA: TGTGCCAGCAGTGCTCCGACTAGCGGGAATTACGAGCAGTACTTC; CDR3: CASSAPTSGNYEQYF; size: NA; D: TRBD2; V: TRBV6-1; J: TRBJ2-7
DNA: TGCAGAGTTGGAGATCCTGTTCGGGAGACCCAGTATTTC; CDR3: CRVGDPVRETQYF; size: NA; D: NA; V: TRBV29-1; J: TRBJ2-5
DNA: TGCGCCAGCCCAGCCCCGTCCAGGGGGGACACCGGGGAGCTGTTTTTT; CDR3: CASPAPSRGDTGELFF; size: NA; D: NA; V: TRBV5-1; J: TRBJ2-2
DNA: TGTGCCTGCAGCTTAGCCTCGGGTAGCTCATTCGGTGATCAGTTCTTC; CDR3: CACSLASGSSFGDQFF; size: NA; D: NA; V: TRBV7-8; J: TRBJ2-1
DNA: TGTGCCAGCAGTCGGTATGTTTTTGACGAGCAGTACTTC; CDR3: CASSRYVFDEQYF; size: once; D: NA; V: TRBV28; J: TRBJ2-7
DNA: TGTGCCAGCAGTCCTAGAGGGAGTGGTAATGAGCAGTTCTTC; CDR3: CASSPRGSGNEQFF; size: NA; D: NA; V: TRBV6-1; J: TRBJ2-1
DNA: TGTGCCAGCAGCCGTTCTGCAACAGGGAGCGACGAGCAGTACTTC; CDR3: CASSRSATGSDEQYF; size: NA; D: NA; V: TRBV11-2; J: TRBJ2-7
DNA: TGTGCCATCACAAAAGGTGTTGAGCAGTATTTC; CDR3: CAITKGVEQYF; size: NA; D: NA; V: TRBV11-2; J: TRBJ2-7
DNA: TGCGCCAGCAGCCCGTCCCGGGACGGGGGGAGCTATTGCTACACCTTC; CDR3: CASSPSRDGGSYCYTF; size: NA; D: NA; V: TRBV4-1; J: TRBJ1-2
DNA: TGTGCCAACAGCCAAGATTGGACTACCGGCGATGAGCGGTTCTTC; CDR3: CANSQDWTTGDERFF; size: NA; D: NA; V: TRBV4-2; J: TRBJ2-1
DNA: TGTGCCAGCAGTAGTACTGGGACAGGGGGCCTTATTGAAAAACTGTTTTTT; CDR3: CASSSTGTGGLIEKLFF; size: NA; D: TRBD1; V: TRBV28; J: TRBJ1-4
DNA: TGTGCCAGCAACTTTCCGGACAGGGGGTTCCAGACCCAGTACTTC; CDR3: CASNFPDRGFQTQYF; size: NA; D: TRBD1; V: TRBV5-6; J: TRBJ2-5
DNA: TGCAGAGTTATCGGGACTAGCGGGAGAGGGGATACGCAGTATTTT; CDR3: CRVIGTSGRGDTQYF; size: NA; D: TRBD2; V: TRBV29-1; J: TRBJ2-3
DNA: TGTGCCAGCAAACCCGGACTAGCGGGAGAGCAAGAGACCCAGTACTTC; CDR3: CASKPGLAGEQETQYF; size: NA; D: TRBD2; V: TRBV28; J: TRBJ2-5
DNA: TGTGCCACCAGTGACCAGGGAGGGAACTACAATGAGCACTTCTTC; CDR3: CATSDQGGNYNEHFF; size: NA; D: TRBD2; V: TRBV24-1; J: TRBJ2-1
DNA: TGTGCCAGCAGCCAGACGGGCTCCTACAATGAGCAGTTCTTC; CDR3: CASSQTGSYNEQFF; size: many; D: NA; V: TRBV7-9; J: TRBJ2-1
DNA: TGCGCCAGCAGTGATGGTCGGGTCTCGGGTGGCTACACCTTC; CDR3: CASSDGRVSGGYTF; size: NA; D: NA; V: TRBV2; J: TRBJ1-2
DNA: TGTGCCAGCGGGGGTGAGCAGTTCTTC; CDR3: CASGGEQFF; size: NA; D: NA; V: TRBV6-5; J: TRBJ2-1
DNA: TGTGCCAGCAGCCCCCAGATGGCGGGACGCACCGGGGAGCTGTTTTTT; CDR3: CASSPQMAGRTGELFF; size: many; D: NA; V: TRBV11-2; J: TRBJ2-2
DNA: TGTGCCAGAAGTCTAAACCCAGCTAACTATGGCTACACCTTC; CDR3: CARSLNPANYGYTF; size: NA; D: NA; V: TRBV6-5; J: TRBJ1-2
DNA: TGTGCCAGCAGCCTAGGAGGCGTCGATCAGGCCCAGCATTTT; CDR3: CASSLGGVDQAQHF; size: NA; D: NA; V: TRBV5-4; J: TRBJ1-5
DNA: TGTGCCAGCAGTTTAACGACCGTGGGAATTAGCACAGATACGCAGTATTTT; CDR3: CASSLTTVGISTDTQYF; size: many; D: NA; V: TRBV28; J: TRBJ2-3
DNA: TGTACCAGCAGCCCGTTATACAGTTATGGCTACACCTTC; CDR3: CTSSPLYSYGYTF; size: NA; D: NA; V: TRBV6-5; J: TRBJ1-2